This TCR beta chain is drawn from a study of T cell repertoires in cytomegalovirus infection. Study information: It can be stated that public TCR beta signatures indicated CMV infection as well as a matching HLA type.

This CDR3 region has 14 residues. With 2 bases clipped from V and 6 bases from J, the junction kept 3 bases outside the gene matches. Germline loops: CDR1 SEHNR, CDR2 FQNEAQ (reference sequence). Turning to this clonotype: The antigen is unknown.

TCRdb reanalysed the reads using MiXCR and keeps one entry per CDR3 protein. The data show about 46,000 distinct CDR3 sequences, with approximately 22% seen just once and around 18% held by the top ten. The receptor's source is a human donor in good health (CMV status not recorded). Some clones in this sample may be carry-over from other donors' samples. The chain joins TRBV7-9 to TRBJ2-1; TRBD2 agrees at 8 bases. Input material: PBMCs, sequenced either directly or after in vitro stimulation (not recorded which). The chain's CDR3 is CASSLLLAVNEQFF. Written as DNA, the CDR3 is TGTGCCAGCAGCTTACTACTAGCGGTCAATGAGCAGTTCTTC.